Listed here are 28 T cell receptor beta chains from one sample, sequenced in a study of shared clonotypes between healthy human individuals. Clones were read by immunoSEQ multiplex PCR, and TCRdb kept only the in-frame ones, dropping some. The repertoire holds over 400,000 clones, with roughly 80% as singletons. The sequencing input was PBMCs. The receptors shown here come from a middle-aged woman in good health. Some clones in this sample may be carry-over from other donors' samples.

V and J are TRBV10-2 and TRBJ1-5; 11 bases line up with TRBD1. The CDR3 covers 15 residues. J was trimmed by 5 bases and V by 4 bases; bases with no gene match: 4. CDR1 is WSHSY, CDR2 SAAADI, per germline. CDR3 region: CASSGGQGGYQPQHF. The CDR3 DNA reads TGCGCCAGCAGTGGGGGACAGGGGGGGTATCAGCCCCAGCATTTT.

V usage is TRBV27 and J usage is TRBJ2-7; 9 bases fit TRBD2. Germline V gene sequence: CDR1 MNHEY, CDR2 SMNVEV (reference sequence). This CDR3 has 14 amino acids. V lost 5 bases and J lost 2; bases outside the gene matches: 4. This CDR3 is CASSTSGRTYEQYF. CDR3 DNA: TGTGCCAGCAGTACCAGCGGGAGGACCTACGAGCAGTACTTC.

A word on this clone: A much more abundant neighbour one base away suggests this may be a read error. The chain recombines TRBV28 with TRBJ1-6, with D unresolved. Germline V gene sequence: CDR1 MDHEN, CDR2 SYDVKM. CDR3 length: 14 residues. Trimming left V 3 bases short and J 0 bases short, with 3 bases between. The CDR3 region is CASSLSSYNSPLHF. The CDR3 nucleotides read TGTGCCAGCAGTTTGAGCTCCTATAATTCACCCCTCCACTTT.

This clone was seen a handful of times. The chain has TRBV4-1 and TRBJ1-2, with D possibly being TRBD1 (5 bases). Germline lookup yields CDR1 MGHRA and CDR2 YSYEKL. This CDR3 is built from 15 residues. The V gene lost 2 bases and the J gene lost 1 base, with 11 bases spanning the gap. This chain's CDR3 is CASSQTGTLNYGYTF. CDR3 nucleotides: TGCGCCAGCAGCCAAACCGGGACCCTTAACTATGGCTACACCTTC.

This rearrangement joins TRBV2 to TRBJ2-1; 13 nucleotides agree with TRBD2. CDR1 and CDR2 from the germline V gene are SNHLY and FYNNEI. This CDR3 spans 14 amino acids. The V gene end was trimmed by 6 bases and the J gene end by 9 bases; junction bases not matched to a gene: 5. CDR3 in amino acids: CASRSGTSGIEQFF. As DNA, the CDR3 is TGTGCCAGCAGATCCGGGACTAGCGGGATTGAGCAGTTCTTC.

In its sample, this clone was seen a few times. The same CDR3 arises from other DNA sequences in this sample as well. The V and J genes are TRBV30 and TRBJ1-2; D remains ambiguous. Trimming took 0 bases from V and 5 from J, leaving 4 bases between them. CDR1 and CDR2 (germline): GTSNPN, SVGIG (reference sequence). This CDR3 is built from 11 residues. The CDR3 loop is CAWSVGYGYTF. The CDR3 nucleotides read TGTGCCTGGAGTGTCGGGTATGGCTACACCTTC.

V is TRBV6-1 and J is TRBJ1-3, with D unclear. CDR1 is MNHNS and CDR2 is SASEGT in the germline V gene. The CDR3 is 15 residues long. The V and J ends lost 4 bases and 2 bases respectively, with 12 bases between them. Written as DNA, the CDR3 is TGTGCCAGCAGTGGGACTACATATCCTGGAAACACCATATATTTT. Protein product: CASSGTTYPGNTIYF.

The J gene is TRBJ2-5, the V gene TRBV29-1; D possibly corresponds to TRBD2 (6 bases). CDR1 and CDR2 (germline): SQVTM, ANQGSEA. The V and J ends lost 4 bases and 5 bases respectively, with 14 bases between them. This CDR3 has 13 residues. The CDR3 nucleotides are TGCAGCGTTGGCCAGCAAAGCGGGGAGACCCAGTACTTC. Amino acid sequence: CSVGQQSGETQYF.

This rearrangement joins TRBV2 to TRBJ1-2; D is unclear. V lost 1 base, J lost 4 bases, and 16 bases lay in between. The CDR3 is 16 residues long. Looked up from germline, CDR1 is SNHLY and CDR2 is FYNNEI. The CDR3 DNA sequence: TGTGCCAGCAGTGAAGGGGAGCTCGAACTAGGCTATGGCTACACCTTC. It encodes CASSEGELELGYGYTF.

The table lists this clone with a few counts. The chain couples TRBV28 to TRBJ1-2; D is undetermined. The CDR3 covers 13 residues. Trimming took off 5 bases at V and 2 bases at J, with 9 bases between the two ends. Germline loops: CDR1 MDHEN, CDR2 SYDVKM. CDR3 sequence: CASSITENYGYTF. The CDR3 DNA sequence: TGTGCCAGCAGTATTACAGAAAACTATGGCTACACCTTC.

The CDR3 spells CASSPQGRGAWGEQFF. The CDR3 DNA reads as TGTGCCAGCAGTCCCCAAGGGCGCGGAGCATGGGGTGAGCAGTTCTTC. V and J are TRBV28 and TRBJ2-1; D not certain. CDR1 and CDR2 (germline): MDHEN, SYDVKM. This CDR3 comprises 16 residues. Deletions cut 5 bases from V and 9 bases from J, with 23 bases between.

The chain carries TRBV30 and TRBJ2-5; 9 positions match TRBD2. The CDR3 runs 12 residues. Germline values: CDR1 GTSNPN, CDR2 SVGIG (reference sequence). V dropped 5 bases and J dropped 5; count of bases not matched to a gene: 3. CDR3 region: CAWESGGETQYF. As DNA, the CDR3 is TGTGCCTGGGAAAGCGGGGGGGAGACCCAGTACTTC. The full variable domain, with the rest looked up from reference TRBV30 and TRBJ2-5, is SQTIHQWPATLVQPVGSPLSLECTVEGTSNPNLYWYRQAAGRGLQLLFYSVGIGQISSEVPQNLSASRPQDRQFILSSKKLLLSDSGFYLCAWESGGETQYFGPGTRLLVL.

As to this clone: This same CDR3 is encoded by further DNA sequences in the sample. The J gene is TRBJ2-5, the V gene TRBV18; 9 bases match TRBD2. The trim removed 6 bases at V and 4 bases at J, leaving 3 bases unmatched. The CDR3 is 13 residues long. The germline CDR1 and CDR2 sequences are KGHSH and LQKENI. The CDR3 loop reads CASSGLAGETQYF. In DNA form, the CDR3 reads TGTGCCAGCTCGGGACTAGCTGGAGAGACCCAGTACTTC.

The chain has TRBV11-2 and TRBJ2-7, with TRBD1 matching over 8 bases. With 4 bases clipped from V and 4 bases from J, the junction kept 6 bases outside the gene matches. The CDR3 consists of 14 residues. Germline CDR1 and CDR2: SGHAT and FQNNGV. The DNA for the CDR3 is TGTGCCAGCAGCTCCCCCAGGGGGCGGTACGAGCAGTACTTC. Translating gives CASSSPRGRYEQYF.

This clone has a single count. The chain has TRBV19 and TRBJ2-7; the D is unclear. CDR3 length equals 15 residues. V lost 1 base and J lost 0, with 10 bases in between. CDR1 is LNHDA, CDR2 SQIVND, per germline (reference sequence). CDR3 loop: CASSIVASYSYEQYF. DNA of the CDR3: TGTGCCAGTAGTATAGTCGCCAGTTACTCCTACGAGCAGTACTTC.

The chain joins TRBV9 to TRBJ2-7; D not resolved. Germline-derived CDR1 and CDR2 are SGDLS and YYNGEE. Trimming cost V 0 bases and J 2 bases, with 6 bases left between them. The CDR3 has 13 residues. The CDR3 DNA follows: TGTGCCAGCAGCGTAGAGGGCACCTACGAGCAGTACTTC. Translation: CASSVEGTYEQYF.

The chain is built from TRBV5-1 and TRBJ2-7, with D unclear. Germline CDR1 is SGHRS and CDR2 is YFSETQ. The CDR3 has 13 amino acids. Trimming took off 2 bases at V and 4 bases at J, with 10 bases between the two ends. CDR3 region: CASSLEARYEQYF. DNA for the CDR3: TGCGCCAGCAGCTTAGAGGCGAGGTACGAGCAGTACTTC. The variable domain in full, completed from reference TRBV5-1 and TRBJ2-7, reads KAGVTQTPRYLIKTRGQQVTLSCSPISGHRSVSWYQQTPGQGLQFLFEYFSETQRNKGNFPGRFSGRQFSNSRSEMNVSTLELGDSALYLCASSLEARYEQYFGPGTRLTVT.

The chain recombines TRBV2 with TRBJ2-1, with 8 bases matching TRBD2. Per germline, CDR1 SNHLY and CDR2 FYNNEI. This CDR3 contains 13 residues. The junction had 6 bases not matched to a gene; V was cut back by 11 bases and J by 3 bases. CDR3 sequence: CAVTSGNYNEQFF. The CDR3 bases are TGTGCCGTAACTAGCGGAAACTACAATGAGCAGTTCTTC.

This clone was observed a handful of times. A much larger clone lies a single base off, so this may be a read error. Additional DNA sequences in this sample encode the identical CDR3. The chain recombines TRBV18 with TRBJ2-5, with D hard to call. This CDR3 is built from 12 residues. The germline V and J ends were trimmed by 1 base and 1 base, with 1 base remaining between them. Germline CDR1 KGHSH, CDR2 LQKENI. CDR3 protein: CASSPRQETQYF. In nucleotides, the CDR3 is TGTGCCAGCTCACCACGCCAAGAGACCCAGTACTTC.

CDR3 sequence reads: CSVGHPGANYGYTF. In nucleotides, the CDR3 is TGCAGCGTCGGACACCCAGGAGCCAACTATGGCTACACCTTC. The J gene is TRBJ1-2, the V gene TRBV29-1; D is perhaps TRBD1 (5 bases). This CDR3 region has 14 residues. The V end was cut by 6 bases, the J end by 2 bases, with 16 bases between. Germline V gene sequence: CDR1 SQVTM, CDR2 ANQGSEA. The whole variable domain, filled in from reference TRBV29-1 and TRBJ1-2, reads SAVISQKPSRDICQRGTSLTIQCQVDSQVTMMFWYRQQPGQSLTLIATANQGSEATYESGFVIDKFPISRPNLTFSTLTVSNMSPEDSSIYLCSVGHPGANYGYTFGSGTRLTVV.

The rearrangement links TRBV7-8 to TRBJ2-7, with 8 bases identical to TRBD1. V dropped 5 bases and J dropped 6; count of bases not matched to a gene: 9. The CDR3 spans 14 residues. The germline CDR1 and CDR2 sequences are SGHVS and FQNEAQ. This CDR3 reads CASSLRDRRREQYF. In nucleotides, the CDR3 is TGTGCCAGCAGCCTCCGGGACAGGAGGCGCGAGCAGTACTTC.

The CDR3 nucleotides are TGTGCCAGCAGTTACTCTGCCGCGGCAGACGATGGCTACACCTTC. Its translation: CASSYSAAADDGYTF. The V gene is TRBV6-5, the J gene TRBJ1-2; no definite D call. V lost 0 bases and J 6 bases, leaving 14 bases between the germline ends. CDR1 is MNHEY, CDR2 SVGAGI, per germline. This CDR3 is 15 amino acids long.

About this clone itself: The same CDR3 also results from other DNA sequences found in this sample. The rearrangement uses TRBV28 and TRBJ2-2; 10 nucleotides agree with TRBD2. From germline, CDR1 is MDHEN and CDR2 SYDVKM. J lost 8 bases, V lost 7 bases, and 10 bases had no gene match. The CDR3 is 15 amino acids. Written as DNA, the CDR3 is TGTGCCAGCATTTCCATAGCGGGAGGTCGGGGGGAGCTGTTTTTT. Its protein is CASISIAGGRGELFF.

This chain connects TRBV19 to TRBJ1-1; D is uncertain. Germline CDR1 LNHDA, CDR2 SQIVND (reference sequence). The CDR3 is 12 residues long. Trimming took off 3 bases at V and 7 bases at J, with 9 bases between the two ends. The CDR3 sequence: CASSMQGLEAFF. CDR3 in DNA: TGTGCCAGTAGTATGCAAGGGCTTGAAGCTTTCTTT.

V usage is TRBV5-4 and J usage is TRBJ2-3; tentatively, D is TRBD1 or TRBD2 (5 bases each). CDR1 and CDR2 (germline): SGHNT, YYREEE (reference sequence). The CDR3 runs 14 residues. The germline V and J ends were trimmed by 6 bases and 2 bases, with 13 bases remaining between them. CDR3 coding DNA: TGTGCCAGCACCGTTAGGGACGCCACAGATACGCAGTATTTT. It encodes CASTVRDATDTQYF.

The chain uses TRBV7-2 and TRBJ2-5; D ambiguous. Judging by the DNA end, TRBJ2-7 fits better; the J call may be wrong. CDR1 and CDR2 from the germline V gene are SGHTA and FQGNSA. The CDR3 contains 15 residues. In nucleotides, the CDR3 is TGTGCCAGCAGCTTAGTCCAGGCCAGCTCCTACGAGCAGTACTTC. As protein: CASSLVQASSYEQYF.

The chain links TRBV14 to TRBJ2-4; no clear D gene. The CDR3 has 12 residues. Deletions cut 2 bases from V and 8 bases from J, with 7 bases between. Germline V gene sequence: CDR1 SGHDN, CDR2 FVKESK. CDR3 nucleotide sequence: TGTGCCAGCAGCCAAAACTGGGACATTCAGTACTTC. Translating gives CASSQNWDIQYF.

The chain recombines TRBV19 with TRBJ2-7; 11 bases match TRBD2. Trimming at V came to 5 bases and at J to 3 bases, leaving 3 bases not matched to a gene. The germline gives CDR1 LNHDA, CDR2 SQIVND (reference sequence). The CDR3 runs 14 residues. The CDR3 nucleotides are TGTGCCAGTAGTGACCTAGCGGGGGGCTACGAGCAGTACTTC. Translating gives CASSDLAGGYEQYF.